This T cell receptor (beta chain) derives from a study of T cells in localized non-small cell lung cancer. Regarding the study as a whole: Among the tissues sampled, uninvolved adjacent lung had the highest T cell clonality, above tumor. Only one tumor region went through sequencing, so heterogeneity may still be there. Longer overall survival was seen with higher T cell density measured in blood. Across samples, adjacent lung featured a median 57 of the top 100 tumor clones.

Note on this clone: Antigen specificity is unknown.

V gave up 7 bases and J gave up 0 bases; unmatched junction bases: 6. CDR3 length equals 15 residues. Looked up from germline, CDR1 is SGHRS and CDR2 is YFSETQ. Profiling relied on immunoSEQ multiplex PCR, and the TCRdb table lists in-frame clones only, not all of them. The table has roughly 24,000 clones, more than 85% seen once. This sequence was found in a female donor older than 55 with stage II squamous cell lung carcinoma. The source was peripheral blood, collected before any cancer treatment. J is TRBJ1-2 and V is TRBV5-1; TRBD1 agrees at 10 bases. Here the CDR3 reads CASGTGVTSNYGYTF. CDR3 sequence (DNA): TGCGCCAGCGGGACAGGGGTAACGTCTAACTATGGCTACACCTTC.